The sequence of this T cell receptor (beta chain) was determined in a study of T cell changes during pregnancy in multiple sclerosis. This clone showed up just once. Method: immunoSEQ multiplex PCR; TCRdb's copy keeps in-frame clones and lacks some. The table includes tens of thousands of clones, 75% to 95% detected once. CDR1 and CDR2 (germline): SEHNR, FQNEAQ (reference sequence). This CDR3 has 13 residues. The V gene lost 6 bases and the J gene lost 3 bases, with 12 bases spanning the gap. The receptor's source is a female donor with multiple sclerosis, enrolled in a pregnancy study. The chain recombines TRBV7-9 with TRBJ2-7, with D possibly being TRBD1 (6 bases). Source: CD8+ T cells from peripheral blood mononuclear cells, taken before pregnancy. The CDR3 loop is CASSDTGNYEQYF. The CDR3 region has the DNA TGTGCCAGCAGTGATACAGGGAACTACGAGCAGTACTTC.